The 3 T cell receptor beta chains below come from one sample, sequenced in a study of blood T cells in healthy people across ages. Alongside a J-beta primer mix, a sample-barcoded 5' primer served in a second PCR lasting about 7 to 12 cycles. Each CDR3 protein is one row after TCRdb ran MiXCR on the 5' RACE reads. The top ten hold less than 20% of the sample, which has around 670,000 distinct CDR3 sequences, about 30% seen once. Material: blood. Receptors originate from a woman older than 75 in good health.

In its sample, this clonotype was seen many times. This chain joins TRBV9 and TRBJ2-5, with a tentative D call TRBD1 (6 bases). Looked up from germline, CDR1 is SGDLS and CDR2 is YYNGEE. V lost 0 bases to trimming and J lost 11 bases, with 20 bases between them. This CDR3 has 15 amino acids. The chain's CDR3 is CASSVEDSAANEQYF. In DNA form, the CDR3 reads TGTGCCAGCAGCGTAGAGGACAGTGCGGCCAATGAGCAGTACTTC.

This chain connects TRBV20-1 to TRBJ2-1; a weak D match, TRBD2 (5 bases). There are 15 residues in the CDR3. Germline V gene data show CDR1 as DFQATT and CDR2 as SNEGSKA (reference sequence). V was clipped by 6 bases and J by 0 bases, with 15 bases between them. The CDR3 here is CSAPPSDYSYNEQFF. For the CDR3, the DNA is TGCAGTGCCCCACCTTCAGACTACTCCTACAATGAGCAGTTCTTC.

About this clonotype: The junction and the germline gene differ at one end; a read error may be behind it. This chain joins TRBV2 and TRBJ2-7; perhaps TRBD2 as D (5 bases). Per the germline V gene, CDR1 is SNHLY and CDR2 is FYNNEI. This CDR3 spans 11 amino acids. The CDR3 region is CTSNREGEQYF. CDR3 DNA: TGTACCAGCAACCGAGAGGGCGAGCAGTACTTC. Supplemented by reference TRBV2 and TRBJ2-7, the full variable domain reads EPEVTQTPSHQVTQMGQEVILRCVPISNHLYFYWYRQILGQKVEFLVSFYNNEISEKSEIFDDQFSVERPDGSNFTLKIRSTKLEDSAMYFCTSNREGEQYFGPGTRLTVT.